These 20 T cell receptor beta chains share one sample of origin, sequenced in a study of T cell responses to AZD1222 COVID-19 vaccine. Method: immunoSEQ multiplex PCR; TCRdb's copy keeps in-frame clones and lacks some. Of tens of thousands of clones listed, approximately 84% are singletons. The material sequenced was peripheral blood, taken on day 0 of AZD1222 vaccination. The receptor set was obtained from an adult in good health.

This chain connects TRBV10-1 to TRBJ1-5; 8 nucleotides align to TRBD1. The CDR3 loop spans 17 amino acids. V lost 6 bases, J lost 0 bases, and 10 bases stayed unmatched. Per germline, CDR1 WNHNN and CDR2 SYGVQD (reference sequence). Written as DNA, the CDR3 is TGCGCCAGCAGGTATACGGGACAGGACAATAGCAATCAGCCCCAGCATTTT. Protein sequence: CASRYTGQDNSNQPQHF.

This clone has only one observation. V gene TRBV5-5 combines with J gene TRBJ1-2; D might be TRBD1 (6 bases). The CDR3 sequence is 14 residues long. The germline gives CDR1 SGHKS, CDR2 YYEKEE (reference sequence). The ends were cut back, 4 bases at V and 4 bases at J, with 14 bases in the middle. The CDR3 DNA reads as TGTGCCAGCAGCCCCGACGGGGGCGGCTATGGCTACACCTTC. Translating gives CASSPDGGGYGYTF.

This sequence joins TRBV2 and TRBJ2-1; D might be TRBD1 or TRBD2, each matching 5 bases. Germline V CDR1 and CDR2: SNHLY, FYNNEI. Trimming cost V 6 bases and J 11 bases, with 20 bases left between them. The length of the CDR3 is 14 residues. The CDR3 DNA reads as TGTGCCAGCAGACCGGGACCAGGGAACGCTAAGCAGTTCTTC. Its protein is CASRPGPGNAKQFF.

The rearrangement links TRBV28 to TRBJ2-1; TRBD1 might be the D (5 bases). The length of the CDR3 is 13 residues. CDR1 and CDR2 from the germline V gene are MDHEN and SYDVKM. V gave up 6 bases and J gave up 4 bases, with 10 bases separating them. CDR3 protein: CASSPDTYNEQFF. As DNA, the CDR3 is TGTGCCAGCAGCCCGGACACTTACAATGAGCAGTTCTTC. Full variable domain (rest looked up from reference TRBV28 and TRBJ2-1): DVKVTQSSRYLVKRTGEKVFLECVQDMDHENMFWYRQDPGLGLRLIYFSYDVKMKEKGDIPEGYSVSREKKERFSLILESASTNQTSMYLCASSPDTYNEQFFGPGTRLTVL.

The rearrangement joins TRBV7-8 to TRBJ2-5; perhaps TRBD2 as D (5 bases). V was clipped by 3 bases and J by 2 bases, with 10 bases between them. The CDR3 extends over 14 amino acids. Per germline, CDR1 SGHVS and CDR2 FQNEAQ. DNA for the CDR3: TGTGCCAGCAGCTTGCTGAGGGCTCAAGAGACCCAGTACTTC. It encodes CASSLLRAQETQYF.

This chain joins TRBV11-2 and TRBJ1-2, with 9 bases identical to TRBD1. The CDR3 runs to 15 residues. CDR1 and CDR2 from the germline V gene are SGHAT and FQNNGV. V lost 5 bases, J lost 2 bases, and 6 bases stayed unmatched. In DNA form, the CDR3 reads TGTGCCAGCAGCCCCCGACAGGGGGAGAACTATGGCTACACCTTC. Its protein is CASSPRQGENYGYTF.

This clone was observed a few times. The chain employs TRBV5-6 and TRBJ1-2; 7 bases map to TRBD1. The germline gives CDR1 SGHDT, CDR2 YYEEEE. The CDR3 runs to 15 residues. J lost 3 bases, V lost 2 bases, and 7 bases had no gene match. The DNA for the CDR3 is TGTGCCAGCAGCTTACAGGGGAAAATACACTATGGCTACACCTTC. This translates into CASSLQGKIHYGYTF.

This clone was observed a handful of times. This chain connects TRBV9 to TRBJ1-3; 11 positions match TRBD1. V lost 2 bases and J lost 2; bases outside the gene matches: 3. Looked up from germline, CDR1 is SGDLS and CDR2 is YYNGEE. CDR3 length: 16 amino acids. CDR3 DNA: TGTGCCAGCAGCGTCGGACAGGGGGCGACTGGAAACACCATATATTTT. Residues: CASSVGQGATGNTIYF.

The chain is built from TRBV5-5 and TRBJ2-5, with 12 positions matching TRBD2. Looked up from germline, CDR1 is SGHKS and CDR2 is YYEKEE (reference sequence). Trimming removed 1 base from V and 5 bases from J; junction bases left unmatched: 6. This CDR3 contains 16 residues. The CDR3, as DNA: TGTGCCAGCAGCTTGAGGCTAGCGGGGGGGCCGGAGACCCAGTACTTC. Its translation is CASSLRLAGGPETQYF.

The chain uses TRBV5-6 and TRBJ2-7; TRBD1 matches 8 bases. The CDR3 totals 14 residues. V was pared by 5 bases and J by 3 bases, with 7 bases of the junction left unmatched. CDR1 is SGHDT, CDR2 YYEEEE, per germline. The CDR3 protein is CASSSFDRGYEQYF. The CDR3 nucleotides read TGTGCCAGCAGTTCGTTCGACAGGGGCTACGAGCAGTACTTC. Looking up the rest from reference TRBV5-6 and TRBJ2-7 gives the full variable domain: DAGVTQSPTHLIKTRGQQVTLRCSPKSGHDTVSWYQQALGQGPQFIFQYYEEEERQRGNFPDRFSGHQFPNYSSELNVNALLLGDSALYLCASSSFDRGYEQYFGPGTRLTVT.

The chain employs TRBV5-1 and TRBJ2-7; TRBD1 aligns across 9 bases. The ends lost 4 bases at V and 4 bases at J; junction bases unmatched: 12. CDR1 and CDR2 (germline): SGHRS, YFSETQ. This CDR3 has 16 amino acids. The CDR3 region is CASSLGLQGARYEQYF. As DNA, the CDR3 is TGCGCCAGCAGCCTAGGACTACAGGGGGCGAGATACGAGCAGTACTTC.

The genes are TRBV7-2 and TRBJ1-3; D is undetermined. The V end lost 5 bases, the J end lost 0 bases, and 8 bases lay between the germline ends. Germline V gene sequence: CDR1 SGHTA, CDR2 FQGNSA. The CDR3 is 14 amino acids. The CDR3 nucleotides read TGTGCCAGCAGCGGTACAGACTCTGGAAACACCATATATTTT. Translation gives CASSGTDSGNTIYF.

The chain joins TRBV6-5 to TRBJ1-6; 7 bases fit TRBD1. Germline CDR1 is MNHEY and CDR2 is SVGAGI. The CDR3 consists of 15 residues. Trimming removed 2 bases from V and 9 bases from J; junction bases left unmatched: 7. CDR3 DNA: TGTGCCAGCAGTTACGACTACAGGGGAAGTTCACCCCTCCACTTT. Translated, it gives CASSYDYRGSSPLHF.

The V call is TRBV4-1, the J call TRBJ1-6; unclear D gene. The CDR3 runs to 14 residues. Trimming pared 6 bases from V and 3 bases from J, leaving 9 bases between. Germline CDR1 MGHRA, CDR2 YSYEKL. For the CDR3, the DNA is TGCGCCAGCAGACTGGAATACTATAATTCACCCCTCCACTTT. This sequence encodes CASRLEYYNSPLHF.

The chain is built from TRBV3-1 (or the pseudogene TRBV3-2) and TRBJ1-1; tentatively, D is TRBD1 (5 bases). V was cut by 1 base and J by 5 bases, with 8 bases left in between. The CDR3 covers 13 residues. From germline, CDR1 is LGHDT and CDR2 YNNKEL (reference sequence). The CDR3 region has the DNA TGTGCCAGCAGCCAAGGGGACGGTACTGAAGCTTTCTTT. As protein: CASSQGDGTEAFF.

The CDR3, as DNA: TGTGCCAGCAGTTTTGGGACTAGCGCGCAGTTCTTC. This gives the protein CASSFGTSAQFF. The chain combines TRBV27 with TRBJ2-1; TRBD2 agrees at 10 bases. Per germline, CDR1 MNHEY and CDR2 SMNVEV (reference sequence). V gave up 3 bases and J gave up 12 bases; unmatched junction bases: 2. The length of the CDR3 is 12 residues.

The V gene is TRBV7-9, the J gene TRBJ1-6; D unresolved. In germline, CDR1 is SEHNR, CDR2 FQNEAQ (reference sequence). This CDR3 has 16 residues. V shed 4 bases and J shed 2 bases, with 12 bases lying between them. CDR3 DNA sequence: TGTGCCAGCAGCTCAAAGGCCCTTCCCTATAATTCACCCCTCCACTTT. Translation: CASSSKALPYNSPLHF.

V is TRBV11-2 and J is TRBJ2-7; 8 bases line up with TRBD2. Germline V gives CDR1 SGHAT, CDR2 FQNNGV. V lost 10 bases, J lost 0 bases, and 8 bases stayed unmatched. There are 14 residues in the CDR3. CDR3 sequence reads: CATGGAFSSYEQYF. For the CDR3, the DNA is TGTGCCACCGGGGGGGCCTTCAGCTCCTACGAGCAGTACTTC.

The chain has TRBV27 and TRBJ2-7; possible D gene TRBD1, 6 bases. Trimming shortened V by 1 base and J by 0 bases, and 10 bases separated the two germline ends. CDR1 and CDR2 (germline): MNHEY, SMNVEV (reference sequence). The CDR3 is 15 residues long. DNA for the CDR3: TGTGCCAGCAGTTTATATGGCAGGGGCTCCTACGAGCAGTACTTC. Amino acid sequence: CASSLYGRGSYEQYF.

The V call is TRBV11-2, the J call TRBJ2-7; D is perhaps TRBD1 or TRBD2 (6 bases each). The CDR3 is 12 residues long. Germline values: CDR1 SGHAT, CDR2 FQNNGV. Deletions cut 6 bases from V and 6 bases from J, with 12 bases between. Here the CDR3 DNA reads TGTGCCAGCAGTAAAGGGGGAGGCGAGCAGTACTTC. This codes for CASSKGGGEQYF.